This entry lists 8 T cell receptor beta chains sequenced from one sample in a study of breast tumors, draining lymph nodes, adjacent tissues. Via MiXCR, TCRdb re-called the multiplex PCR reads, giving one row per CDR3 protein. Among approximately 20,000 distinct CDR3 sequences listed, approximately 41% were seen once. Sequenced: breast tumor tissue. The receptors were sampled from a female donor with breast cancer. Some clones in this sample may be carry-over from other donors' samples.

J is TRBJ2-2 and V is TRBV20-1, with 13 bases aligning to TRBD2. With V trimmed by 5 bases and J by 4 bases, 7 bases remained unmatched. The CDR3 extends over 16 amino acids. Germline V lookup: CDR1 DFQATT, CDR2 SNEGSKA (reference sequence). Here the CDR3 reads CSARTSGGSGTGELFF. The CDR3 nucleotides read TGCAGTGCTCGGACTAGCGGGGGCTCGGGCACCGGGGAGCTGTTTTTT.

CDR3 amino acids: CSARDVGRTNEKLFF. The CDR3 DNA reads as TGCAGTGCTAGAGATGTGGGGCGTACTAATGAAAAACTGTTTTTT. The J gene is TRBJ1-4, the V gene TRBV20-1, with D tentatively TRBD1 (5 bases). The germline V and J ends were trimmed by 0 bases and 2 bases, with 10 bases remaining between them. This CDR3 is 15 amino acids long. Germline CDR1 DFQATT, CDR2 SNEGSKA (reference sequence).

This clonotype was seen at least ten times. The rearrangement joins TRBV10-3 to TRBJ2-2; possible D gene TRBD2, 5 bases. The CDR3 covers 15 residues. The V and J ends lost 4 bases and 4 bases respectively, with 13 bases between them. Germline CDR1 ENHRY, CDR2 SYGVKD. The CDR3 DNA is TGTGCCATCAGTGCGGGGAGTGTTGGCACCGGGGAGCTGTTTTTT. Its translation is CAISAGSVGTGELFF.

Only a few counts were recorded for this clonotype. The rearrangement uses TRBV6-5 and TRBJ1-1; D not certain. Germline-derived CDR1 and CDR2 are MNHEY and SVGAGI. Trimming shortened V by 5 bases and J by 1 base, and 20 bases separated the two germline ends. CDR3 length equals 17 residues. The chain's CDR3 is CASSPSVGRVRNTEAFF. The CDR3 bases are TGTGCCAGCAGTCCCTCGGTTGGACGGGTAAGGAACACTGAAGCTTTCTTT.

The chain joins TRBV10-3 to TRBJ2-1; 12 bases are a match to TRBD2. CDR1 ENHRY and CDR2 SYGVKD come from the germline V gene. There are 17 residues in the CDR3. The V gene end was trimmed by 5 bases and the J gene end by 3 bases; junction bases not matched to a gene: 8. This chain's CDR3 is CAISSLAGGPYYNEQFF. CDR3 sequence (DNA): TGTGCCATCAGTTCTCTAGCGGGAGGGCCTTACTACAATGAGCAGTTCTTC.

This clonotype was counted ten times or more. Possible read error: a much larger clone is one base away. The chain uses TRBV11-3 and TRBJ2-1; TRBD1 matches at 8 bases. Germline assignment: CDR1 SGHNT and CDR2 YENEEA. CDR3 size: 16 residues. Trimming took 5 bases from V and 0 from J; bases not matched to a gene: 6. The DNA of the CDR3 is TGTGCCAGCAGCGGCATGGACAGGGCCTCCTACAATGAGCAGTTCTTC. Translation gives CASSGMDRASYNEQFF.

This clonotype is medium-sized within its sample. The gene calls are TRBV20-1 and TRBJ2-7; D not resolved. CDR3 length: 11 amino acids. Germline CDR1 is DFQATT and CDR2 is SNEGSKA (reference sequence). The germline V and J ends were trimmed by 2 bases and 1 base, with 3 bases remaining between them. Written as DNA, the CDR3 is TGCAGTGCTAGAAATTCCTACGAGCAGTACTTC. This gives the protein CSARNSYEQYF.

This clonotype has a handful of counts. The V call is TRBV10-3, the J call TRBJ2-7; 8 positions agree with TRBD2. The germline V gene has CDR1 ENHRY and CDR2 SYGVKD. The CDR3 is 13 amino acids. The J segment lost 7 bases and the V segment lost 11 bases, leaving 13 bases of the junction unmatched. The CDR3 loop is CAGGASGREEQYF. As DNA, the CDR3 is TGTGCCGGGGGGGCCAGCGGGAGAGAGGAGCAGTACTTC.